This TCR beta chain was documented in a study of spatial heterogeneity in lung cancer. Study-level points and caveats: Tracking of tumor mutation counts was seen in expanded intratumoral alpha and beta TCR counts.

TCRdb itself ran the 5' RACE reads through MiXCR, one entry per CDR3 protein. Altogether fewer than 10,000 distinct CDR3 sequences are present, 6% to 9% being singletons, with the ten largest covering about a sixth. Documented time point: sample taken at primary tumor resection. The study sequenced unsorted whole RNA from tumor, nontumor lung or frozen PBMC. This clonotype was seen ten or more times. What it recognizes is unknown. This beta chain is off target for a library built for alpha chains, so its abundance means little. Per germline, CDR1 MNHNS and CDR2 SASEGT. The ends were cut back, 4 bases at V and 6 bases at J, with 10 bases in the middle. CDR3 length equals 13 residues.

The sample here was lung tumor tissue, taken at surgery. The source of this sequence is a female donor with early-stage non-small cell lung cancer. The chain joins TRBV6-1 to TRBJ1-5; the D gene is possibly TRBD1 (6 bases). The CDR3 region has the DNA TGTGCCAGCAGTGTCGAGGGGGTTCAGCCCCAGCATTTT. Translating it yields CASSVEGVQPQHF.